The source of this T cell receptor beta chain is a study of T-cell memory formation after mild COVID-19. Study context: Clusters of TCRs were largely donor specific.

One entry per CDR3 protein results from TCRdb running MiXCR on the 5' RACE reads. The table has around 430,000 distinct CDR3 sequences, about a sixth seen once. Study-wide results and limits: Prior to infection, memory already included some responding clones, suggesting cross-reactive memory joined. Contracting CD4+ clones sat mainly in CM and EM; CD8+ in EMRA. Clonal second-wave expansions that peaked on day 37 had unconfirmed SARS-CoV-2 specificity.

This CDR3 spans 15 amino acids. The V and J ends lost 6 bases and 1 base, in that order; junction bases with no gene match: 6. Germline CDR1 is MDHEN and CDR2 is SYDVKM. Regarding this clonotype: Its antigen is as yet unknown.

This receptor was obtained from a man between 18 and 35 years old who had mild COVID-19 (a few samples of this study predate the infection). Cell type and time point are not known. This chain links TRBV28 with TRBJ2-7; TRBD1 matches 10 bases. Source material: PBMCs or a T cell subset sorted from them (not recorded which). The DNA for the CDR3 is TGTGCCAGCAGCCCTGACAGGGGGCGATCCTACGAGCAGTACGTC. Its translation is CASSPDRGRSYEQYV.